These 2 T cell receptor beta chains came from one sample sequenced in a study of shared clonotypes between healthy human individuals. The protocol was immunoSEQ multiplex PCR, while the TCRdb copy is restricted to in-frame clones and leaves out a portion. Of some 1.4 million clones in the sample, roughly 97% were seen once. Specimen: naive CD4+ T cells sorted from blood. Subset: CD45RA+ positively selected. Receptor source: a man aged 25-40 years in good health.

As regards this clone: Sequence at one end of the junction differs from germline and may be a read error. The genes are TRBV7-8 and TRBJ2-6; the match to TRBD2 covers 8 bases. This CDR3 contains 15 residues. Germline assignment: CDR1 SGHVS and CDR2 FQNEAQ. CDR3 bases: TGTGCCAGCAGCCTAGCGGGCTCTGGGGCCAACGTCCTGACTTTC. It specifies CASSLAGSGANVLTF.

The CDR3 region has the DNA TGCGCCAGCAGCTACGCGGGAGCCCCGTACGAGCAGTACTTC. This translates into CASSYAGAPYEQYF. The V gene is TRBV5-1, the J gene TRBJ2-7; TRBD2 agrees at 7 bases. Losses at the gene ends were 3 bases for V and 4 bases for J; bases not matched to a gene: 7. The CDR3 covers 14 residues. Germline lookup yields CDR1 SGHRS and CDR2 YFSETQ.